This section outlines one T cell receptor beta chain sequence together with its context. This CDR3 has 18 residues. Germline CDR1 is SGHRS and CDR2 is YFSETQ. The V end lost 0 bases, the J end lost 0 bases, and 17 bases lay between the germline ends. The record originates from a study of T cells in Graves' hyperthyroidism and ophthalmopathy. Study overall: At the time of initial diagnosis and before any treatment, peripheral blood was collected.

There were TCR beta CDR3 regions amplified from RNA transcripts. With the HTBI primer set, the TCR CDR3 went through a first round of RT-PCR. TCRdb reprocessed the multiplex PCR reads with MiXCR, giving one entry per CDR3 protein. This table has about 770,000 distinct CDR3 sequences, around 20% appearing once. Specimen: blood. This chain joins TRBV5-1 and TRBJ2-3; D might be TRBD2 (7 bases). The origin of this receptor is a woman between 50 and 59 years old with Graves' hyperthyroidism that later progressed to Graves' ophthalmopathy. CDR3 nucleotide sequence: TGCGCCAGCAGCTTGGCGGTAGGGGGGGCGGTCAGCACAGATACGCAGTATTTT. Translating it yields CASSLAVGGAVSTDTQYF.